This T cell receptor beta chain was identified in a study of breast tumors, draining lymph nodes, adjacent tissues. Breast cancer patients provided tissue from their axillary draining lymph nodes. V was clipped by 6 bases and J by 5 bases, with 17 bases between them. The CDR3 is 14 residues long. Germline loops: CDR1 DFQATT, CDR2 SNEGSKA (reference sequence). In its sample, this clonotype was seen many times. What it recognizes is unknown. Study outcomes and limitations: Compared with basal-like, luminal-like tumors shared significantly more repertoire with nontumor tissue. Data only fit, rather than demonstrated, lymph node origin of most tumor T cells. Tumors had less TCR diversity than lymph nodes, more than nontumor tissue. The data were judged consistent with most tumor T cells coming from lymph node and expanding in tumor.

TCRdb re-derived calls from the multiplex PCR reads in MiXCR, one entry per CDR3 protein. The table has about 130,000 distinct CDR3 sequences, roughly 21% seen once; the top ten hold roughly 4%. The origin of this receptor is a female donor with breast cancer. Some clones in this sample may be carry-over from other donors' samples. The sample comprised axillary lymph node tissue. The chain employs TRBV20-1 and TRBJ2-1; maybe TRBD2 (6 bases). For the CDR3, the DNA is TGCAGTGCACCACCGGGGGACCTCAACAATGAGCAGTTCTTC. It translates to CSAPPGDLNNEQFF.